One and the same sample provided the 27 T cell receptor beta chains below, sequenced in a study of blood T cells in healthy people across ages. For the second PCR, which ran for about 7 to 11 cycles, a sample-barcoded 5' primer and a J-beta primer mix were used. TCRdb reprocessed the 5' RACE reads via MiXCR and lists one record per CDR3 protein. The data show 2 million or so distinct CDR3 sequences, around half seen once. The specimen sequenced was blood. These receptors all stem from a middle-aged woman in good health.

This clonotype was observed a handful of times. The V call is TRBV4-3, the J call TRBJ2-1, with D possibly being TRBD2 (5 bases). The V end was cut by 1 base, the J end by 6 bases, with 10 bases between. CDR3 length: 14 amino acids. Germline CDR1 and CDR2: LGHNA and YSLEER. CDR3 DNA: TGCGCCAGCAGCCAAGTTGGGAGCCCCAATGAGCAGTTCTTC. Translating it yields CASSQVGSPNEQFF.

This clonotype has more than one count but fewer than ten. The chain employs TRBV20-1 and TRBJ2-3; D is unclear. Germline loops: CDR1 DFQATT, CDR2 SNEGSKA (reference sequence). V lost 7 bases and J lost 0, with 11 bases in between. The CDR3 sequence is 13 residues long. CDR3 DNA sequence: TGCAGTGGGTATTTGACTAGCACAGATACGCAGTATTTT. Translation: CSGYLTSTDTQYF.

V gene TRBV4-2 combines with J gene TRBJ2-1; 8 bases map to TRBD2. The V segment lost 0 bases and the J segment 0 bases; nucleotides outside the gene matches: 13. Germline V CDR1 and CDR2: LGHNA, YNFKEQ. CDR3 length: 20 amino acids. The chain's CDR3 is CASSQDPAGGGLSSYNEQFF. The CDR3 region has the DNA TGTGCCAGCAGCCAAGATCCGGCCGGGGGGGGCTTAAGCTCCTACAATGAGCAGTTCTTC.

The chain employs TRBV10-3 and TRBJ2-7, with 9 bases that match TRBD1. This CDR3 comprises 14 residues. J gave up 3 bases and V 6 bases, and 6 bases lay outside the gene matches. Looked up from germline, CDR1 is ENHRY and CDR2 is SYGVKD. CDR3 coding DNA: TGTGCCATCAGCCCGGGACAGGGAGTCTACGAGCAGTACTTC. It specifies CAISPGQGVYEQYF.

This clonotype was counted at least ten times. The chain couples TRBV7-2 to TRBJ2-1; 8 bases match TRBD1. The CDR3 has 14 residues. CDR1 and CDR2 (germline): SGHTA, FQGNSA. V shed 6 bases and J 6 bases; nucleotides not matched to a gene: 7. In DNA, the CDR3 is TGTGCCAGCAGTTCCGGGACAGGCCGCAATGAGCAGTTCTTC. This translates into CASSSGTGRNEQFF.

This sequence joins TRBV6-5 and TRBJ1-2, with D perhaps matching TRBD1 (5 bases). V was cut by 10 bases and J by 7 bases, with 16 bases left in between. The germline V gene encodes CDR1 MNHEY and CDR2 SVGAGI. This CDR3 contains 12 residues. CDR3 DNA: TGTGCCACCAGGGAGCAGGCTAGTGGCTACACCTTC. Its translation is CATREQASGYTF.

This clonotype showed up just a few times. The J gene is TRBJ1-5, the V gene TRBV6-6, with D hard to call. This CDR3 has 15 amino acids. Germline V gene lookup returns CDR1 MNHNY and CDR2 SVGAGI (reference sequence). V was clipped by 4 bases and J by 2 bases, with 12 bases between them. Written as DNA, the CDR3 is TGTGCCAGCAGTTTAAAGGTAACAGGCAATCAGCCCCAGCATTTT. As protein: CASSLKVTGNQPQHF.

This clonotype has more than one count but fewer than ten. The V call is TRBV27, the J call TRBJ1-6, with D uncertain. V was clipped by 2 bases and J by 7 bases, with 9 bases between them. The CDR3 is made up of 14 amino acids. Germline CDR1 reads MNHEY; CDR2 reads SMNVEV (reference sequence). CDR3 coding DNA: TGTGCCAGCAGTTTAGTGGCAGACAATTCACCCCTCCACTTT. This sequence encodes CASSLVADNSPLHF.

The gene calls are TRBV6-5 and TRBJ2-1, with unresolved D. Trimming stripped 7 bases from V and 10 bases from J, with 17 bases between. Germline V lookup: CDR1 MNHEY, CDR2 SVGAGI. This CDR3 comprises 13 residues. The DNA for the CDR3 is TGTGCCAGCAAGCGTAAGGGTTCCTACGAGCAGTTCTTC. Amino acid sequence: CASKRKGSYEQFF.

J is TRBJ1-2 and V is TRBV5-1, with 8 bases that match TRBD1. V lost 4 bases to trimming and J lost 7 bases; unmatched junction nucleotides: 9. This CDR3 comprises 14 residues. Germline CDR1 is SGHRS and CDR2 is YFSETQ. The CDR3 here is CASSQGQAGAGYTF. The CDR3 DNA follows: TGCGCCAGCAGCCAGGGACAGGCGGGCGCTGGCTACACCTTC.

The chain combines TRBV20-1 with TRBJ1-1; D is ambiguous. The CDR3 contains 13 residues. Trimming took off 2 bases at V and 1 base at J, with 8 bases between the two ends. CDR1 DFQATT and CDR2 SNEGSKA come from the germline V gene (reference sequence). This chain's CDR3 is CSARQNQNTEAFF. In nucleotides, the CDR3 is TGCAGTGCTAGACAGAACCAGAACACTGAAGCTTTCTTT.

This clonotype turned up a few times. The chain recombines TRBV11-2 with TRBJ2-7; 7 bases agree with TRBD1. The ends lost 4 bases at V and 7 bases at J; junction bases unmatched: 7. The germline V gene has CDR1 SGHAT and CDR2 FQNNGV. This CDR3 is 13 amino acids long. CDR3 loop: CASSSDRSWEQYF. CDR3 coding DNA: TGTGCCAGCAGCTCGGACAGGTCTTGGGAGCAGTACTTC.

This clonotype was seen a handful of times. The chain links TRBV2 to TRBJ1-2; D is possibly TRBD1 (6 bases). The ends were cut back, 7 bases at V and 8 bases at J, with 17 bases in the middle. The CDR3 sequence is 13 residues long. CDR1 is SNHLY and CDR2 is FYNNEI in the germline V gene. This CDR3 reads CASIPDSERGYTF. The CDR3 region has the DNA TGTGCCAGCATCCCGGACAGCGAGCGGGGCTACACCTTC.

This rearrangement joins TRBV7-3 to TRBJ2-3; possibly TRBD2 for D (6 bases). The V gene's germline CDR1 is SGHTA and CDR2 FQGTGA. Trimming took 5 bases from V and 3 from J, leaving 21 bases between them. CDR3 length: 17 residues. The CDR3, as DNA: TGTGCCAGCAGCCCCACCGGAAGTAGCGGAATAACAGATACGCAGTATTTT. The encoded protein is CASSPTGSSGITDTQYF.

The V and J genes are TRBV29-1 and TRBJ2-3; tentatively, D is TRBD1 (6 bases). The germline gives CDR1 SQVTM, CDR2 ANQGSEA. V was shortened by 4 bases and J by 2 bases, with 13 bases between the two germline ends. The CDR3 loop spans 14 amino acids. The CDR3 DNA reads as TGCAGCGTTGGGAGAGGGGGTACCACAGATACGCAGTATTTT. As protein: CSVGRGGTTDTQYF.

This clonotype was recorded a few times. The genes are TRBV5-1 and TRBJ2-5, with 9 bases matching TRBD1. With V trimmed by 4 bases and J by 5 bases, 9 bases remained unmatched. The germline CDR1 and CDR2 sequences are SGHRS and YFSETQ. There are 15 residues in the CDR3. DNA for the CDR3: TGCGCCAGCAGCATACGACAGGGGGAAGGGGAGACCCAGTACTTC. Residues: CASSIRQGEGETQYF.

CDR3 protein: CASSYRPLVASSYEQYF. The CDR3 nucleotides read TGTGCCAGCAGCTACCGTCCCTTAGTCGCCAGCTCCTACGAGCAGTACTTC. The chain recombines TRBV6-2 or TRBV6-3 with TRBJ2-7; no firm D call. Deletions cut 6 bases from V and 0 bases from J, with 21 bases between. Looked up from germline, CDR1 is MNHEY and CDR2 is SVGEGT. This CDR3 contains 17 residues.

V is TRBV7-9 and J is TRBJ2-3; D uncertain. The CDR3 covers 16 residues. V lost 3 bases and J lost 4, with 17 bases in between. CDR1 SEHNR and CDR2 FQNEAQ come from the germline V gene (reference sequence). The CDR3 nucleotides read TGTGCCAGCAGCTTCGCTGGCGCAGCAAGCCCAGATACGCAGTATTTT. It codes for CASSFAGAASPDTQYF. Based on the CDR3 plus reference TRBV7-9 and TRBJ2-3, the full variable domain is DTGVSQNPRHKITKRGQNVTFRCDPISEHNRLYWYRQTLGQGPEFLTYFQNEAQLEKSRLLSDRFSAERPKGSFSTLEIQRTEQGDSAMYLCASSFAGAASPDTQYFGPGTRLTVL.

This clonotype was recorded once. This sequence joins TRBV4-3 and TRBJ2-1; 8 bases match TRBD2. The junction had 18 bases not matched to a gene; V was cut back by 1 base and J by 10 bases. This CDR3 spans 18 amino acids. The germline CDR1 and CDR2 sequences are LGHNA and YSLEER. The CDR3: CASSQALLGAGGAMEQFF. CDR3 DNA: TGCGCCAGCAGCCAAGCCCTACTGGGGGCGGGGGGAGCCATGGAGCAGTTCTTC.

This clonotype was recorded a few times. The chain combines TRBV20-1 with TRBJ1-2, with D hard to call. Deletions cut 0 bases from V and 5 bases from J, with 13 bases between. This CDR3 spans 14 amino acids. Germline V gives CDR1 DFQATT, CDR2 SNEGSKA (reference sequence). CDR3 bases: TGCAGTGCTAGAGATAGTGTGATGTGGTATGGCTACACCTTC. Translating it yields CSARDSVMWYGYTF.

The chain carries TRBV2 and TRBJ2-1; 7 bases line up with TRBD2. After removal of 1 base from V and 13 bases from J, the junction contained 4 bases not matched to a gene. The CDR3 consists of 12 residues. The germline gives CDR1 SNHLY, CDR2 FYNNEI. DNA of the CDR3: TGTGCCAGCAGTGAAGGACTAGCCGGCCAGTTCTTC. It encodes CASSEGLAGQFF.

As concerns this clonotype: Since no conserved phenylalanine or tryptophan closes the CDR3, a read error is the likely cause. The chain couples TRBV10-3 to TRBJ2-7; 7 positions match TRBD2. This CDR3 comprises 13 residues. The V and J ends lost 6 bases and 5 bases, in that order; junction bases with no gene match: 7. Germline V lookup: CDR1 ENHRY, CDR2 SYGVKD. Here the CDR3 DNA reads TGTGCCATCAGCGGCATAGCGGGTCACGAGCAGTACTCC. It codes for CAISGIAGHEQYS.

DNA for the CDR3: TGCAGTGCCGTGGACCCGGACAGGGAAGCAGATACGCAGTATTTT. This codes for CSAVDPDREADTQYF. V is TRBV20-1 and J is TRBJ2-3; 8 bases match TRBD1. Germline CDR1 and CDR2: DFQATT and SNEGSKA (reference sequence). The V and J ends lost 6 bases and 4 bases, in that order; junction bases with no gene match: 12. The CDR3 has 15 amino acids.

This chain joins TRBV7-2 and TRBJ1-6; 7 nucleotides line up with TRBD1. The CDR3 totals 16 residues. V was pared by 3 bases and J by 9 bases, with 11 bases of the junction left unmatched. Germline V CDR1 and CDR2: SGHTA, FQGNSA. CDR3 nucleotide sequence: TGTGCCAGCAGCTTGACAGGGACCCAAGTGTTTTCACCCCTCCACTTT. Amino acid sequence: CASSLTGTQVFSPLHF. Together with reference TRBV7-2 and TRBJ1-6, the CDR3 gives the full variable domain: GAGVSQSPSNKVTEKGKDVELRCDPISGHTALYWYRQSLGQGLEFLIYFQGNSAPDKSGLPSDRFSAERTGGSVSTLTIQRTQQEDSAVYLCASSLTGTQVFSPLHFGNGTRLTVT.

The V gene is TRBV27, the J gene TRBJ2-1, with 7 bases lining up with TRBD2. The CDR3 has 15 amino acids. Germline values: CDR1 MNHEY, CDR2 SMNVEV (reference sequence). Trimming cost V 0 bases and J 3 bases; bases outside gene matches: 2. The CDR3 region has the DNA TGTGCCAGCAGTTTATCGACTAGCTACTACAATGAGCAGTTCTTC. Translated: CASSLSTSYYNEQFF.

The chain couples TRBV6-2 or TRBV6-3 to TRBJ2-7; D unresolved. CDR3 length: 14 residues. Trimming stripped 6 bases from V and 5 bases from J, with 17 bases between. The germline gives CDR1 MNHEY, CDR2 SVGEGT. The CDR3 DNA sequence: TGTGCCAGCAGCTCTACGACTCCCGACCACGAGCAGTACTTC. Amino acid sequence: CASSSTTPDHEQYF.

This chain uses TRBV7-3 with TRBJ2-3; 9 bases are shared with TRBD1. Germline CDR1 is SGHTA and CDR2 is FQGTGA. The CDR3 length is 15 residues. Trimming at V came to 4 bases and at J to 5 bases, leaving 7 bases not matched to a gene. As DNA, the CDR3 is TGTGCCAGCAGCTCTAGGGGACAGGGTATAGATACGCAGTATTTT. Protein product: CASSSRGQGIDTQYF.